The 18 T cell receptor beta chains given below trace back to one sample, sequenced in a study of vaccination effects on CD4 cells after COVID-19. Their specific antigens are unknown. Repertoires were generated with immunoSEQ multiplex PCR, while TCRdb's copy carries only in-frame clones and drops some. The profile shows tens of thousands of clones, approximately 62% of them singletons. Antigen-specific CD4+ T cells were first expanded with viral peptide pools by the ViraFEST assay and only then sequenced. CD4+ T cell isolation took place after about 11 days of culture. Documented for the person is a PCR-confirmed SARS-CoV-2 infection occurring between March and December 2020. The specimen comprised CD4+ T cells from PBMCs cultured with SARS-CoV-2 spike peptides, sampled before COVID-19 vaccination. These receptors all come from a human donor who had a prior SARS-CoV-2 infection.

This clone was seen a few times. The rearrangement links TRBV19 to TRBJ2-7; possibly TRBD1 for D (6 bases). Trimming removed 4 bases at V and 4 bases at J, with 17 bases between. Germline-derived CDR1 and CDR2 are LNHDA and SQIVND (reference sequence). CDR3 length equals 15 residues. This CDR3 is CASSSTTKGGYEQYF. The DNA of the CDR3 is TGTGCCAGTAGTAGCACTACCAAAGGGGGATACGAGCAGTACTTC. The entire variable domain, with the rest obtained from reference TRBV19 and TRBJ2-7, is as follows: DGGITQSPKYLFRKEGQNVTLSCEQNLNHDAMYWYRQDPGQGLRLIYYSQIVNDFQKGDIAEGYSVSREKKESFPLTVTSAQKNPTAFYLCASSSTTKGGYEQYFGPGTRLTVT.

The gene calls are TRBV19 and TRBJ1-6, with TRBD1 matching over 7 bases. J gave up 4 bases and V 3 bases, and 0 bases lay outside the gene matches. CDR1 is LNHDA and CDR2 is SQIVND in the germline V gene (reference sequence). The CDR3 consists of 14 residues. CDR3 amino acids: CASSMGQYNSPLHF. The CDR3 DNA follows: TGTGCCAGTAGTATGGGACAGTATAATTCACCCCTCCACTTT.

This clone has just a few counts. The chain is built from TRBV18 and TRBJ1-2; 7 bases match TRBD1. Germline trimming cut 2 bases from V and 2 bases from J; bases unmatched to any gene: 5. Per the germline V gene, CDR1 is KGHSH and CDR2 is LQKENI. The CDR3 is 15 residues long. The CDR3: CASSPSTGRNYGYTF. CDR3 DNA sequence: TGTGCCAGCTCACCATCGACAGGGAGGAACTATGGCTACACCTTC.

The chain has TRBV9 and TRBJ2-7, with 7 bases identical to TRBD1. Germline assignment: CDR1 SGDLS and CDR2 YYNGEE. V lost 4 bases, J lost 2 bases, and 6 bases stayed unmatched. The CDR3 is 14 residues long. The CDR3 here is CASSQTGQTYEQYF. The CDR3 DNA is TGTGCCAGCAGCCAGACGGGACAGACCTACGAGCAGTACTTC.

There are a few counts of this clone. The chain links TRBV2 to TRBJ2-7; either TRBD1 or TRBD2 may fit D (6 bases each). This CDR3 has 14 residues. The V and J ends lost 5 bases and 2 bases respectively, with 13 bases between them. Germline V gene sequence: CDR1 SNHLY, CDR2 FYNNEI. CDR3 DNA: TGTGCCAGCAGTAGGGGGGTCGCCCCCTACGAGCAGTACTTC. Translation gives CASSRGVAPYEQYF.

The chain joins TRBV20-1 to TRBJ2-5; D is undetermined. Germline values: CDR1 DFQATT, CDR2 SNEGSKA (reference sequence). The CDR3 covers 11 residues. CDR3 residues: CSPRLAETQYF. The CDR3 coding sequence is TGCAGCCCCCGATTAGCAGAGACCCAGTACTTC.

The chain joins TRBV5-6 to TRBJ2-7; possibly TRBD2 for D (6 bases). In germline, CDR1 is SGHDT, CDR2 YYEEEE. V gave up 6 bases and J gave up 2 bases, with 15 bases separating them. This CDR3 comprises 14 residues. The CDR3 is CASTRGAGPYEQYF. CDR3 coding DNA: TGTGCCAGCACGCGCGGCGCGGGGCCCTACGAGCAGTACTTC. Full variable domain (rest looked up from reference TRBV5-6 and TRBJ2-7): DAGVTQSPTHLIKTRGQQVTLRCSPKSGHDTVSWYQQALGQGPQFIFQYYEEEERQRGNFPDRFSGHQFPNYSSELNVNALLLGDSALYLCASTRGAGPYEQYFGPGTRLTVT.

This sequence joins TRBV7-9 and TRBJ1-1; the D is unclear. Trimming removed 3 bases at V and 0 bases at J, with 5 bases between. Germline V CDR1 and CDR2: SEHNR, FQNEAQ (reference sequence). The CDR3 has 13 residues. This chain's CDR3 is CASSFDLNTEAFF. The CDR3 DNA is TGTGCCAGCAGCTTTGACCTGAACACTGAAGCTTTCTTT.

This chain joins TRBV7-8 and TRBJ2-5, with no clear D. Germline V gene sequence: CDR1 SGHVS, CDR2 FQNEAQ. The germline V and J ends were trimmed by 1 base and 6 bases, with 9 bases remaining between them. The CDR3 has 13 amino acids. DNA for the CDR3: TGTGCCAGCAGCTTAGAACCCCTCCAGACCCAGTACTTC. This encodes CASSLEPLQTQYF.

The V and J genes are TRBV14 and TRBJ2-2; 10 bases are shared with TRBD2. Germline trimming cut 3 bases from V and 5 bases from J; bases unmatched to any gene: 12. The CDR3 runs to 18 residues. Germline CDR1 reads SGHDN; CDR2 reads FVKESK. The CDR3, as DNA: TGTGCCAGCAGCCAGGTGCCTAGCGGGAGCGCGAGAACCGGGGAGCTGTTTTTT. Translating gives CASSQVPSGSARTGELFF.

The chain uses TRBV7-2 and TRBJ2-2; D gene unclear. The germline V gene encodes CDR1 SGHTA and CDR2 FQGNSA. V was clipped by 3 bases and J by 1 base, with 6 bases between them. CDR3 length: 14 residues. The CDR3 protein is CASSFSWNTGELFF. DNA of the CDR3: TGTGCCAGCAGCTTTTCCTGGAACACCGGGGAGCTGTTTTTT.

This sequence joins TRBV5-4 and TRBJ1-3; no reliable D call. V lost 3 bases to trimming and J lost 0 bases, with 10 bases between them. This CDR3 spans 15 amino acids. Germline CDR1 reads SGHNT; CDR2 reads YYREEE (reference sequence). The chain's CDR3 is CASSSGRNSGNTIYF. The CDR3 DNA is TGTGCCAGCAGCTCCGGACGGAACTCTGGAAACACCATATATTTT.

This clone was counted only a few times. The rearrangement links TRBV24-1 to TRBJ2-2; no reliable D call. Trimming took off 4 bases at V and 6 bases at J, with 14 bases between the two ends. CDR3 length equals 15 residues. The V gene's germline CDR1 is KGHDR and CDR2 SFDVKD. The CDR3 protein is CATSDSRSGAGELFF. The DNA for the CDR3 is TGTGCCACCAGTGACAGTCGCTCGGGCGCCGGGGAGCTGTTTTTT.

DNA for the CDR3: TGCGCCAGCAGCACGGGGTACCGACAGGGGGCTGCCAACGTCCTGACTTTC. This translates into CASSTGYRQGAANVLTF. V usage is TRBV5-1 and J usage is TRBJ2-6; 10 bases are a match to TRBD1. Trimming removed 4 bases from V and 7 bases from J; junction bases left unmatched: 11. The CDR3 is made up of 17 amino acids. The germline V gene has CDR1 SGHRS and CDR2 YFSETQ.

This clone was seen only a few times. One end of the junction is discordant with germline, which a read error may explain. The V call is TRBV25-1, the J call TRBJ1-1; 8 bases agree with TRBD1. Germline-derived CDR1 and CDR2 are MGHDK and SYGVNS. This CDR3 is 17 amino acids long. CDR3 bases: TGTGCCAGCAGCGAATGGACAGGGAGAGGCATGAACACTGAAGCTTTCTTT. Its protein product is CASSEWTGRGMNTEAFF.

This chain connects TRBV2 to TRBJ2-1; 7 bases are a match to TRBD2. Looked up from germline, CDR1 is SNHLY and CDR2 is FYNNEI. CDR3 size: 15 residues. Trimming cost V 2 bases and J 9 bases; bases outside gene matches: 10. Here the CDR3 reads CASSEQRGTFGEQFF. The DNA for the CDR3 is TGTGCCAGCAGTGAACAGCGGGGCACCTTTGGTGAGCAGTTCTTC.

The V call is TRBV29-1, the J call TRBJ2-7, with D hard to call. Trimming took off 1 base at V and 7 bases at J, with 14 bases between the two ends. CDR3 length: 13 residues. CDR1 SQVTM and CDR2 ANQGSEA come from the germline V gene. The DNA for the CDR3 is TGCAGCGTTGAAGGGGAAAGCCTGGATGAGCAGTACTTC. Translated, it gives CSVEGESLDEQYF.

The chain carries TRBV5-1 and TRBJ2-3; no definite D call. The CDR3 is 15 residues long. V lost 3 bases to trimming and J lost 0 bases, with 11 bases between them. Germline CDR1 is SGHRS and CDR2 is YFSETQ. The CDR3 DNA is TGCGCCAGCAGCTCTCTTAGCTCTAGCACAGATACGCAGTATTTT. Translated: CASSSLSSSTDTQYF.